Below are 12 T cell receptor beta chains sequenced from a single sample in a study of T cell responses to AZD1222 COVID-19 vaccine. The repertoire was sequenced with immunoSEQ multiplex PCR; TCRdb's copy has only in-frame clones and lacks some. In the table there are some 100,000 clones, about nine tenths of which are singletons. The specimen was peripheral blood, collected on day 0 of AZD1222 vaccination. These receptors originate from an adult in good health.

The CDR3 spells CASSSLGGRAYEQYF. CDR3 nucleotide sequence: TGTGCCAGCAGCTCCCTAGGGGGGAGGGCCTACGAGCAGTACTTC. The rearrangement uses TRBV11-2 and TRBJ2-7; a weak D match, TRBD2 (7 bases). V gave up 4 bases and J gave up 2 bases, with 15 bases separating them. CDR3 size: 15 residues. The germline V gene has CDR1 SGHAT and CDR2 FQNNGV.

As regards this clone: The sample holds other DNA sequences that translate to the same CDR3. The rearrangement joins TRBV27 to TRBJ1-6; D unresolved. There are 12 residues in the CDR3. Germline V lookup: CDR1 MNHEY, CDR2 SMNVEV (reference sequence). V lost 3 bases to trimming and J lost 7 bases, with 4 bases between them. CDR3: CASSLRNSPLHF. CDR3 DNA sequence: TGTGCCAGCAGTTTGAGGAATTCACCCCTCCACTTT.

This chain connects TRBV28 to TRBJ2-7; D remains unclear. V dropped 6 bases and J dropped 1 base, with 7 bases sitting between them. From germline, CDR1 is MDHEN and CDR2 SYDVKM. This CDR3 has 12 residues. CDR3 bases: TGTGCCAGCAGATACGGATCCTACGAGCAGTACTTC. Amino acid sequence: CASRYGSYEQYF.

About this clone: Mismatch with germline at one junction end may stem from a read error. This chain uses TRBV5-4 with TRBJ2-7; 7 bases are shared with TRBD2. Germline assignment: CDR1 SGHNT and CDR2 YYREEE (reference sequence). The CDR3 has 14 amino acids. CDR3 DNA: TGTGCCAGCAGATTGGGCGGGAGTTCGAACGAGCAGTACTTC. This gives the protein CASRLGGSSNEQYF.

The sample holds a few counts of this clone. J is TRBJ2-7 and V is TRBV12-5; 7 nucleotides align to TRBD2. The V gene end was trimmed by 1 base and the J gene end by 1 base; junction bases not matched to a gene: 10. CDR3 length: 17 residues. Germline lookup yields CDR1 LGHNT and CDR2 FRNRAP. This CDR3 is CASGLALGEGISYEQYF. CDR3 nucleotide sequence: TGTGCTAGTGGTTTGGCTCTCGGGGAGGGAATTTCCTACGAGCAGTACTTC.

The rearrangement links TRBV7-6 to TRBJ2-2; 7 bases are a match to TRBD1. The CDR3 totals 19 residues. After removal of 5 bases from V and 0 bases from J, the junction contained 15 bases not matched to a gene. Germline V gene sequence: CDR1 SGHVS, CDR2 FNYEAQ. The CDR3 protein is CASSRVGDRQIPNTGELFF. DNA of the CDR3: TGTGCCAGCAGCCGAGTGGGGGACAGACAAATACCGAACACCGGGGAGCTGTTTTTT.

This clone was picked up a small number of times. The rearrangement uses TRBV2 and TRBJ1-6; TRBD1 matches at 7 bases. The CDR3 contains 12 residues. Germline V CDR1 and CDR2: SNHLY, FYNNEI. V gave up 9 bases and J gave up 6 bases; unmatched junction bases: 2. The CDR3 DNA reads TGTGCCAGTCAGGGGGGTAATTCACCCCTCCACTTT. Protein sequence: CASQGGNSPLHF.

The chain is built from TRBV3-1 (or the pseudogene TRBV3-2) and TRBJ1-5; D call uncertain. There are 14 residues in the CDR3. The germline V and J ends were trimmed by 1 base and 2 bases, with 6 bases remaining between them. The germline V gene encodes CDR1 LGHDT and CDR2 YNNKEL (reference sequence). CDR3 nucleotides: TGTGCCAGCAGCCAAGCCGGTGGCAATCAGCCCCAGCATTTT. Translating gives CASSQAGGNQPQHF.

J is TRBJ2-1 and V is TRBV6-5; 9 bases line up with TRBD1. Germline V gene data show CDR1 as MNHEY and CDR2 as SVGAGI. The CDR3 runs 14 residues. V gave up 6 bases and J gave up 8 bases; unmatched junction bases: 8. CDR3 in amino acids: CASSLRDRVYEQFF. The CDR3 coding sequence is TGTGCCAGCAGCCTCCGGGACAGGGTCTATGAGCAGTTCTTC.

Only a few counts were recorded for this clone. The chain employs TRBV5-8 and TRBJ1-5; tentatively, D is TRBD1 (6 bases). V dropped 4 bases and J dropped 7 bases, with 18 bases sitting between them. CDR3 length equals 15 residues. Germline V gene sequence: CDR1 SGHTS, CDR2 YDEGEE. The CDR3 DNA reads as TGTGCCAGCAGCACCCAATTCGGGGGGCTCCAGCCCCAGCATTTT. It is translated as CASSTQFGGLQPQHF.

The chain links TRBV30 to TRBJ1-3, with 8 bases matching TRBD1. CDR1 and CDR2 from the germline V gene are GTSNPN and SVGIG (reference sequence). J lost 0 bases, V lost 0 bases, and 13 bases had no gene match. CDR3 length: 19 amino acids. The DNA for the CDR3 is TGTGCCTGGAGTGTACAATTAGGGCAGGGGGCCGGCTCTGGAAACACCATATATTTT. Translating it yields CAWSVQLGQGAGSGNTIYF.

This sequence joins TRBV9 and TRBJ2-3; tentatively, D is TRBD1 or TRBD2 (5 bases each). CDR1 is SGDLS, CDR2 YYNGEE, per germline. The CDR3 totals 16 residues. V lost 4 bases and J lost 0, with 15 bases in between. The CDR3: CASSPYMGRSTDTQYF. The CDR3 nucleotides read TGTGCCAGCAGCCCATACATGGGACGGAGCACAGATACGCAGTATTTT.